The 15 T cell receptor beta chains in this list originate from one sample, sequenced in a study of T cells in localized non-small cell lung cancer. Measured with immunoSEQ multiplex PCR; TCRdb has only the in-frame clones, and not every one. The sample shows approximately 20,000 clones, more than 70% of them seen only once. Sequenced here: PBMCs, sampled before any cancer treatment. These receptors all come from a woman aged 35-75 years with stage II squamous cell lung carcinoma.

The rearrangement joins TRBV27 to TRBJ2-3; D possibly uses TRBD1 or TRBD2 (6 bases each). The CDR3 covers 14 residues. V was trimmed by 11 bases and J by 2 bases, leaving 17 bases between them. Germline assignment: CDR1 MNHEY and CDR2 SMNVEV (reference sequence). The CDR3: CAVRGHGVTDTQYF. The CDR3 coding sequence is TGTGCCGTCCGGGGGCACGGGGTCACAGATACGCAGTATTTT.

This clone turned up a few times. The rearrangement joins TRBV6-6 to TRBJ2-2, with 7 bases identical to TRBD2. The CDR3 has 14 residues. Germline V gene sequence: CDR1 MNHNY, CDR2 SVGAGI (reference sequence). With V trimmed by 6 bases and J by 4 bases, 5 bases remained unmatched. CDR3 residues: CASRGTNLTGELFF. The CDR3 nucleotides read TGTGCCAGCAGGGGGACTAATCTCACCGGGGAGCTGTTTTTT.

The gene calls are TRBV28 and TRBJ2-6, with 8 nucleotides matching TRBD2. Per the germline V gene, CDR1 is MDHEN and CDR2 is SYDVKM. The trim removed 5 bases at V and 2 bases at J, leaving 14 bases unmatched. CDR3 length equals 19 residues. CDR3 protein: CASSPSLGRAPPGANVLTF. CDR3 in DNA: TGTGCCAGCAGTCCATCCCTCGGGAGGGCCCCGCCTGGGGCCAACGTCCTGACTTTC. Drawing the rest from reference TRBV28 and TRBJ2-6, the complete variable domain is DVKVTQSSRYLVKRTGEKVFLECVQDMDHENMFWYRQDPGLGLRLIYFSYDVKMKEKGDIPEGYSVSREKKERFSLILESASTNQTSMYLCASSPSLGRAPPGANVLTFGAGSRLTVL.

The rearrangement joins TRBV6-1 to TRBJ2-1; TRBD2 agrees at 9 bases. Germline CDR1 reads MNHNS; CDR2 reads SASEGT. The CDR3 has 18 amino acids. V dropped 2 bases and J dropped 7; count of bases not matched to a gene: 15. This CDR3 reads CASSERTSVTYRGNEQFF. CDR3 nucleotides: TGTGCCAGCAGTGAAAGGACTAGCGTCACCTACCGGGGGAATGAGCAGTTCTTC.

This clone has just a few counts. The CDR3 protein is CASSLHGGNTGELFF. The CDR3 DNA reads TGTGCCAGCAGCTTACACGGGGGGAACACCGGGGAGCTGTTTTTT. This sequence joins TRBV7-3 and TRBJ2-2; tentatively, D is TRBD2 (6 bases). The germline gives CDR1 SGHTA, CDR2 FQGTGA. The V gene lost 2 bases and the J gene lost 1 base, with 8 bases spanning the gap. The CDR3 sequence is 15 residues long.

The rearrangement links TRBV6-1 to TRBJ1-3; no reliable D call. The V gene lost 3 bases and the J gene lost 8 bases, with 11 bases spanning the gap. Germline V gene lookup returns CDR1 MNHNS and CDR2 SASEGT. The CDR3 length is 13 residues. CDR3 in DNA: TGTGCCAGCAGTGATGGTTTAAGGGACACCATATATTTT. It is translated as CASSDGLRDTIYF.

With respect to this clone: A single base separates this from a much larger clone, so it may be a read error. The chain links TRBV5-1 to TRBJ1-5, with a weak D call TRBD1 (6 bases). The CDR3 runs 13 residues. V lost 6 bases and J lost 6, with 13 bases in between. Germline CDR1 is SGHRS and CDR2 is YFSETQ. The CDR3 nucleotides read TGCGCCAGCAACCCCACAGGGTTTCAGCCCCAGCATTTT. Protein: CASNPTGFQPQHF.

This chain connects TRBV4-1 to TRBJ1-2, with 9 bases matching TRBD1. The CDR3 contains 15 residues. V shed 4 bases and J 4 bases; nucleotides not matched to a gene: 7. Germline V gene sequence: CDR1 MGHRA, CDR2 YSYEKL. CDR3 coding DNA: TGCGCCAGCAGCCCCAGCGGACAGGGGAGCTATGGCTACACCTTC. Its translation: CASSPSGQGSYGYTF.

The genes are TRBV4-1 and TRBJ1-1; no clear D. Per germline, CDR1 MGHRA and CDR2 YSYEKL. The CDR3 covers 13 residues. The ends were cut back, 0 bases at V and 4 bases at J, with 6 bases in the middle. The CDR3: CASSQDTSTEAFF. CDR3 DNA: TGCGCCAGCAGCCAAGATACCTCCACTGAAGCTTTCTTT.

The table lists this clone with a count of one. V gene TRBV28 combines with J gene TRBJ2-1; D possibly matches TRBD1 or TRBD2 (6 bases each). V was shortened by 6 bases and J by 3 bases, with 12 bases between the two germline ends. In germline, CDR1 is MDHEN, CDR2 SYDVKM. The length of the CDR3 is 14 residues. The CDR3 spells CASSGGGLYNEQFF. CDR3 DNA: TGTGCCAGCAGCGGAGGGGGGCTCTACAATGAGCAGTTCTTC.

The chain carries TRBV10-3 and TRBJ2-3; TRBD1 agrees at 7 bases. V shed 4 bases and J 1 base; nucleotides not matched to a gene: 5. From germline, CDR1 is ENHRY and CDR2 SYGVKD. The CDR3 has 15 residues. This CDR3 is CAISGKTGGTDTQYF. DNA of the CDR3: TGTGCCATCAGTGGGAAAACAGGGGGCACAGATACGCAGTATTTT.

This clone was recorded only once. The V and J genes are TRBV25-1 and TRBJ1-2; TRBD1 aligns across 7 bases. The CDR3 runs to 18 residues. The germline gives CDR1 MGHDK, CDR2 SYGVNS. V lost 3 bases and J lost 2; bases outside the gene matches: 15. DNA of the CDR3: TGTGCCAGCAGTGAGACCGGGACAGCTTTATTTTCGAACTATGGCTACACCTTC. This encodes CASSETGTALFSNYGYTF.

The chain joins TRBV10-1 to TRBJ1-4; D remains ambiguous. Trimming shortened V by 10 bases and J by 11 bases, and 8 bases separated the two germline ends. The CDR3 contains 9 residues. Germline V lookup: CDR1 WNHNN, CDR2 SYGVQD (reference sequence). In nucleotides, the CDR3 is TGCGCCATAACTGGGAAACTGTTTTTT. As protein: CAITGKLFF.

The rearrangement joins TRBV4-2 to TRBJ1-2; TRBD1 aligns across 8 bases. Looked up from germline, CDR1 is LGHNA and CDR2 is YNFKEQ. V lost 0 bases to trimming and J lost 4 bases; unmatched junction nucleotides: 13. The CDR3 is made up of 18 amino acids. This CDR3 reads CASSQDGTGGLGGYGYTF. CDR3 in DNA: TGTGCCAGCAGCCAAGATGGCACAGGGGGACTAGGAGGCTATGGCTACACCTTC.

V is TRBV6-6 and J is TRBJ2-5; 7 nucleotides agree with TRBD2. J lost 2 bases, V lost 2 bases, and 5 bases had no gene match. CDR3 length equals 15 residues. Germline values: CDR1 MNHNY, CDR2 SVGAGI (reference sequence). The CDR3 coding sequence is TGTGCCAGCAGTTACGCGGGGGACTCACAAGAGACCCAGTACTTC. Its protein is CASSYAGDSQETQYF.